Listed below are T cell receptor beta chains from one sample, sequenced in a study of cytomegalovirus exposure and HLA in healthy donors. Sequencing was performed with immunoSEQ multiplex PCR; in TCRdb, only in-frame clones are kept and a portion is missing. The repertoire has 140,000 to 150,000 clones, 79% of them found once; the top ten carry around 7.1%. Sequenced sample: PBMCs. Receptor source: a woman between 40 and 55 years old in good health and CMV-seropositive. Each CDR3 is given with its conserved first and last residue. The D gene is left open where the match is weak. Part of the rows lack a size; the others show once, few, many or a class for expanded clones.

CASSAKDIRSPLHF,TGTGCCAGCAGCGCAAAGGACATTCGTTCACCCCTCCACTTT,NA,TRBV2,NA,TRBJ1-6
CASSLANSRSYNEQFF,TGCGCCAGCAGCTTGGCCAACTCCCGCTCCTACAATGAGCAGTTCTTC,NA,TRBV5-1,NA,TRBJ2-1
CASSLSTGISGANVLTF,TGTGCCAGCAGTTTATCGACAGGGATATCTGGGGCCAACGTCCTGACTTTC,NA,TRBV27,TRBD1,TRBJ2-6
CASSPRQGETQYF,TGTGCCAGTAGTCCTCGACAGGGAGAGACCCAGTACTTC,NA,TRBV19,TRBD1,TRBJ2-5
CASSPPDIDPLSGNTIYF,TGTGCCAGCAGCCCCCCCGACATAGACCCCCTCTCTGGAAACACCATATATTTT,NA,TRBV7-9,NA,TRBJ1-3
CSVGRALTGELFF,TGCAGCGTTGGCAGGGCGTTGACCGGGGAGCTGTTTTTT,NA,TRBV29-1,NA,TRBJ2-2
CAWSVSETQYF,TGTGCCTGGTCGGTTTCCGAGACCCAGTACTTC,NA,TRBV30,NA,TRBJ2-5
CATKSGTDTQYF,TGTGCCACAAAGTCGGGCACAGATACGCAGTATTTT,NA,TRBV19,NA,TRBJ2-3
CASGQGGGGPADTQYF,TGCGCCAGCGGCCAGGGGGGCGGGGGGCCTGCAGATACGCAGTATTTT,NA,TRBV5-1,NA,TRBJ2-3
CASSQARDRYQPQHF,TGCGCCAGCAGCCAAGCCCGGGACAGATATCAGCCCCAGCATTTT,NA,TRBV4-1,TRBD1,TRBJ1-5
CASAGLANEQYF,TGTGCCAGCGCGGGACTAGCAAACGAGCAGTACTTC,NA,TRBV11-2,TRBD2,TRBJ2-7
CASSSGTRGKGQYF,TGTGCCAGCAGTTCCGGGACAAGGGGAAAGGGGCAGTACTTC,NA,TRBV2,NA,TRBJ2-7
CASSPNPSGQGILGSPLHF,TGTGCCAGCTCACCAAACCCCTCCGGACAGGGAATCCTCGGGTCCCCCCTCCACTTT,NA,TRBV18,TRBD1,TRBJ1-6
CASSERTLRGYTF,TGTGCCAGCAGTGAACGGACTCTGCGTGGCTACACCTTC,NA,TRBV6-1,NA,TRBJ1-2
CASGFGDTQYF,TGTGCCAGCGGGTTCGGGGATACGCAGTATTTT,few,TRBV6-4,NA,TRBJ2-3
CASSFRTVDLSEQYF,TGTGCCAGCAGCTTCCGGACAGTGGACCTCTCCGAGCAGTACTTC,NA,TRBV5-5,NA,TRBJ2-7
CASSRGWEDNEQFF,TGTGCCAGCAGCAGGGGGTGGGAGGACAATGAGCAGTTCTTC,NA,TRBV6-1,NA,TRBJ2-1
CASSIGTGFGEQYF,TGTGCCAGTAGTATAGGGACAGGGTTCGGCGAGCAGTACTTC,NA,TRBV19,TRBD1,TRBJ2-7
CASSWARGLYGYTF,TGTGCCAGCAGTTGGGCCAGGGGGCTCTATGGCTACACCTTC,NA,TRBV28,TRBD1,TRBJ1-2
CASSLKTGETDTQYF,TGCGCCAGCAGCCTTAAAACAGGGGAGACAGATACGCAGTATTTT,NA,TRBV5-1,TRBD1,TRBJ2-3